This TCR beta chain comes out of a study of beta chain features in type 1 diabetes. Study-level findings and limits: Insertions were fewer and deletions more numerous at VDJ junctions in type 1 diabetes patients. Cells with high TCR expression could be over-represented by cDNA sequencing.

Unmatched junction bases numbered 7, after V lost 0 bases and J lost 0 bases. This CDR3 comprises 18 residues. Looked up from germline, CDR1 is SGHNT and CDR2 is YYREEE (reference sequence). This clone turned up a few times. Its antigen is still unknown. Sequencing targeted expressed TCRB transcripts, as all isolated RNA had been reverse transcribed. Repertoires were generated with immunoSEQ multiplex PCR, while TCRdb's copy carries only in-frame clones and drops some. The sample lists fewer than 500,000 clones; 14% were seen once. The specimen sequenced was naive CD4+ T cells from blood. The receptor was isolated from a man aged 25 to 45 in good health. V gene TRBV5-4 combines with J gene TRBJ2-3; 10 bases are shared with TRBD2. CDR3 sequence: CASSLAVTSGPSTDTQYF. The CDR3 nucleotides read TGTGCCAGCAGCTTGGCGGTGACTAGCGGGCCCAGCACAGATACGCAGTATTTT.